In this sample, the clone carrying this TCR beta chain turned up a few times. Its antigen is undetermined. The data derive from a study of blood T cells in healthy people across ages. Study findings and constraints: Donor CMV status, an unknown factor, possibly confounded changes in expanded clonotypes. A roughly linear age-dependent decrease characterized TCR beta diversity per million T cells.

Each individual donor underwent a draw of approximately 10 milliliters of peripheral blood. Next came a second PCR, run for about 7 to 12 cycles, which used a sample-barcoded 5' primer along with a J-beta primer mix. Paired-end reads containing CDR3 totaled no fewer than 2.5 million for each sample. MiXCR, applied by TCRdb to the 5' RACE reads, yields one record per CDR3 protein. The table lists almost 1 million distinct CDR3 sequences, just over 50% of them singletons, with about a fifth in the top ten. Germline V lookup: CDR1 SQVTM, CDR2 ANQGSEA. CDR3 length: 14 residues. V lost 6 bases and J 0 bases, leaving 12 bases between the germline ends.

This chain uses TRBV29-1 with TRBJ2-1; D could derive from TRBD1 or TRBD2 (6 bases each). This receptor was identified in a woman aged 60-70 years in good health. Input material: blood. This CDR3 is CSVGAGISYNEQFF. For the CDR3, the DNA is TGCAGCGTGGGGGCGGGGATCTCCTACAATGAGCAGTTCTTC.